In this sample, the clone carrying this TCR beta chain turned up once. Its matching antigen is unknown. CDR1 is MNHEY and CDR2 is SVGAGI in the germline V gene. Trimming removed 8 bases from V and 6 bases from J; junction bases left unmatched: 2. This CDR3 spans 11 amino acids. This specimen belongs to a study of graft-versus-host responses after intestinal transplantation. Here immunoSEQ multiplex PCR was the method, and the copy in TCRdb shows in-frame clones only, minus some. The sample yields 85,000 to 100,000 clones, 85% to 95% seen once. The chain uses TRBV6-5 and TRBJ2-3; TRBD2 agrees at 7 bases. Sequencing was performed on unstimulated CD8+ T cells sorted from spleen or lymph node cells, taken before transplant. The receptor was derived from a human donor who was the organ donor for an intestinal transplant. The CDR3 reads CASELADTQYF. The DNA for the CDR3 is TGTGCCAGCGAACTAGCGGATACGCAGTATTTT.